This section outlines one TCR beta chain sequence together with its context. This clone was observed a handful of times. Its antigen target is currently unknown. Per-base quality was not reported, and no clone a single base away is much larger than it. This sample stems from a study of shared clonotypes between healthy human individuals (dated by TCRdb to about 2020). For the wider study: A couple of women and three men aged 18 to 49 years were included in the cohort. To estimate repertoire size and how much clonotypes are shared between individuals, the study performed deep sequencing of blood TCR repertoires from roughly five healthy adults. For each donor, CD4 naive and CD4 memory were each run on three plates, CD8 naive on two plates, and CD8 memory on one plate. Leukapheresis yielded between about 0.8 and 9.5 billion PBMCs per donor. To increase sequencing depth and limit assay-specific biases, different laboratories used diverse techniques to prepare libraries and sequence TCR repertoires. Study-wide conclusions, independent of this receptor: Rarefaction of sorted-subset datasets indicated incomplete sequencing despite the large sequencing depth. Compared with non-shared clonotypes, the clonotypes found in all four sorted-subset donors had higher generation probabilities. Only blood was sampled, and tissue TCR repertoires likely differ from those in blood. Based on pairwise subsampling, the degree of clonotype sharing among donors was expected to be affected by sequencing depth. Roughly 5.2% of naive CD4, 3.5% of naive CD8, approximately 2.2% of memory CD4, and less than 0.45% of memory CD8 clonotypes were shared across a few donors. Because the study included only a small number of donors, the genetic and exposure-history diversity represented was limited. Larger estimated clonotype richness was generally found for naive subsets than for memory subsets.

Donors were healthy HIV-negative adults with no recently reported acute infections or vaccinations. Every donor was a Caucasian adult residing in Nashville, Tennessee, USA. CD4+ T cells were enriched by magnetic negative selection; naive cells were then positively selected on CD45RA, and the negative fraction formed the memory subset. Blood was collected by leukapheresis, and PBMCs were isolated by Ficoll-Histopaque density gradient centrifugation and then cryopreserved in liquid nitrogen vapor phase. Analytical flow cytometry was used to check the purity and quantity of each magnetically sorted T cell population. Each sorted fraction had its genomic DNA isolated and then quantified by UV absorbance on a Nanodrop 2000c. Including cysteine and phenylalanine, the CDR3 has 15 amino acids. Of all the DNA, just the CDR3 is kept, 45 bases in frame from base 1. From the germline V gene (reference sequence), CDR1 is LNHDA and CDR2 is SQIVND. V drops 6 bases and J drops 0 bases, leaving 12 bases in between.

Using the deep immunoSEQ assay, multiplex PCR amplified TCR CDR3 regions from genomic DNA. For each cell subset, the extracted genomic DNA was distributed evenly across all wells of several immunoSEQ 96-well plates, and each plate served as one replicate. For sorted subsets, roughly 200 ng genomic DNA, equal to tens of thousands of T cell genomes, was loaded into each replicate PCR. Purified libraries were quantified with a Qubit 3.0 fluorometer, sized on a Bioanalyzer 2100, and re-quantified with the KAPA Library Quantification kit. Every immunoSEQ 96-well plate was sequenced on a separate single-read 150-cycle Illumina NextSeq 550 flow cell. In the authors' own workflow: Because the immunoSEQ output held only junctional sequences and lacked quality scores, the filtering could not match the filtering applied to full-length reads. Sequences were annotated with PyIR, a Python wrapper for IgBLAST v1.9, and V/J genes and CDR3 were assigned using IMGT germline references. Reads with weak V/J assignments (E-value above 1e-6), missing CDR3, stop codons, out-of-frame junctions, or ambiguous translated residues were removed. V3J clonotypes were defined as sequences sharing the same inferred V gene, J gene, and CDR3 amino acid sequence. Percentage overlap between repertoires was computed as shared unique clonotypes divided by the size of the smaller repertoire. Repertoire richness was assessed with RTK rarefaction, the Chao1 estimator, and Recon v2.1 estimates of unobserved clonotypes. Generation probabilities for all TCRbeta clonotypes obtained by the gDNA method from a handful of donors were computed using OLGA. The source is immuneACCESS, and TCRdb retained only in-frame sequences with V and J called. Part of the clones is not carried over; for the studies checked, unresolved V genes explain less than half of this, and the remainder is unexplained. The D gene and trimming were derived from the DNA, and the V and J assignments and clone size from that table. This sample is represented by some 2,100,000 clones; approximately 94% of them were singletons. The ten top clones hold about 0.13% of the sample.

Sequenced input: naive CD4+ T cells sorted from blood. The cell subset or site tag for this specimen amounts to: CD45RA+ positively selected. The clonotype was recovered from a man younger than 30 in good health. The rearranged segments are TRBV19 and TRBJ1-5; no confident D gene assignment can be made. The DNA sequence is TGTGCCAGTAGCTCCCTGGCAGCTAGCAATCAGCCCCAGCATTTT. Its amino acids are CASSSLAASNQPQHF.